These T cell receptor beta chains were read from a single sample in a study of blood T cell repertoires in COVID-19. Sequencing used immunoSEQ multiplex PCR; TCRdb keeps in-frame clones, though not all of them. The sample lists about 210,000 clones, 75% to 90% occurring once. The sample comprised peripheral blood. Every receptor here comes from a man between 40 and 49 years old with acute or convalescent COVID-19. CDR3s include the opening cysteine and the closing phenylalanine or tryptophan. A D gene is named only where the DNA matches it firmly. Clone sizes are given selectively: once, few, many, or a class where the clone is expanded.

j_call: TRBJ2-1
clone_size: NA
d_call: TRBD2
v_call: TRBV9
cdr3_nt: TGTGCCAGCAGCGTAGGGTCTAGCGGGGGATACAATGAGCAGTTCTTC
cdr3_aa: CASSVGSSGGYNEQFF

j_call: TRBJ2-5
clone_size: NA
d_call: NA
v_call: TRBV6-5
cdr3_nt: TGTGCCAGCAGTTACGAGAGAGAGACCCAGTACTTC
cdr3_aa: CASSYERETQYF

j_call: TRBJ2-7
clone_size: NA
d_call: TRBD2
v_call: TRBV4-3
cdr3_nt: TGCGCCAGCAGCCAAGAGGGCCAAGGGGTACTAGCGGGATACGAGCAGTACTTC
cdr3_aa: CASSQEGQGVLAGYEQYF

j_call: TRBJ2-1
clone_size: NA
d_call: NA
v_call: TRBV13
cdr3_nt: TGTGCCAGCAGCTTTAGGGCAGGGAATGAGCAGTTCTTC
cdr3_aa: CASSFRAGNEQFF

j_call: TRBJ1-6
clone_size: once
d_call: NA
v_call: TRBV7-8
cdr3_nt: TGTGCCAGCAGCCCAATACTGAGCTCCTATAATTCACCCCTCCACTTT
cdr3_aa: CASSPILSSYNSPLHF

j_call: TRBJ2-7
clone_size: NA
d_call: TRBD2
v_call: TRBV19
cdr3_nt: TGTGCCAGTAGTACCCTAGCGGGGGATCTCTACGAGCAGTACTTC
cdr3_aa: CASSTLAGDLYEQYF

j_call: TRBJ1-2
clone_size: NA
d_call: TRBD1
v_call: TRBV6-5
cdr3_nt: TGTGCCAGCAGTTTAGATTGGACAGGGCGCTATGGCTACACCTTC
cdr3_aa: CASSLDWTGRYGYTF

j_call: TRBJ1-2
clone_size: NA
d_call: TRBD1
v_call: TRBV13
cdr3_nt: TGTGCCAGCAGCTCAAACAGGGGGCTTGACTATGGCTACACCTTC
cdr3_aa: CASSSNRGLDYGYTF

j_call: TRBJ2-5
clone_size: NA
d_call: NA
v_call: TRBV7-9
cdr3_nt: TGTGCCAGCAGCCCTCCACCTGGAGGGGAGACCCAGTACTTC
cdr3_aa: CASSPPPGGETQYF

j_call: TRBJ2-7
clone_size: NA
d_call: TRBD2
v_call: TRBV6-5
cdr3_nt: TGTGCCAGCAGTTACCGCCTAGCGGGGGATTCACACTTC
cdr3_aa: CASSYRLAGDSHF

j_call: TRBJ2-3
clone_size: NA
d_call: TRBD2
v_call: TRBV19
cdr3_nt: TGTGCCAGTAGTATTCCCGTGGGACTAGCGGCCCTTAGCACAGATACGCAGTATTTT
cdr3_aa: CASSIPVGLAALSTDTQYF

j_call: TRBJ2-3
clone_size: NA
d_call: TRBD2
v_call: TRBV3-1/TRBV3-2
cdr3_nt: TGTGCCAGCAGCCAAGTGGGCGGGAGCTGGACAGATACGCAGTATTTT
cdr3_aa: CASSQVGGSWTDTQYF

j_call: TRBJ1-5
clone_size: NA
d_call: TRBD1
v_call: TRBV7-9
cdr3_nt: TGTGCCAGCAGCTTCTGGACAGGGGACTATAGCAATCAGCCCCAGCATTTT
cdr3_aa: CASSFWTGDYSNQPQHF

j_call: TRBJ1-2
clone_size: NA
d_call: TRBD1
v_call: TRBV7-9
cdr3_nt: TGTGCCAGCAGCCTAGCCCCGGGACAGGGCTACTATGGCTACACCTTC
cdr3_aa: CASSLAPGQGYYGYTF

j_call: TRBJ2-2
clone_size: NA
d_call: NA
v_call: TRBV14
cdr3_nt: TGTGCCAGCAGCCAAGACTACAGACCCGGGGAGCTGTTTTTT
cdr3_aa: CASSQDYRPGELFF

j_call: TRBJ2-3
clone_size: NA
d_call: NA
v_call: TRBV19
cdr3_nt: TGTGCCAGTAGATTGGCACAAAGCACAGATACGCAGTATTTT
cdr3_aa: CASRLAQSTDTQYF

j_call: TRBJ2-7
clone_size: NA
d_call: TRBD2
v_call: TRBV7-2
cdr3_nt: TGTGCCAGCAGCTCCTCCGCCGGGACTAGCCGTTTTGAGCAGTACTTC
cdr3_aa: CASSSSAGTSRFEQYF

j_call: TRBJ2-3
clone_size: NA
d_call: TRBD2
v_call: TRBV19
cdr3_nt: TGTGCCAGTAGTATACTAGCGGTCACAGATACGCAGTATTTT
cdr3_aa: CASSILAVTDTQYF

j_call: TRBJ1-1
clone_size: NA
d_call: NA
v_call: TRBV27
cdr3_nt: TGTGCCAGCAGTTCTCGACCGGGGAGGGGGAACACTGAAGCTTTCTTT
cdr3_aa: CASSSRPGRGNTEAFF

j_call: TRBJ1-6
clone_size: NA
d_call: NA
v_call: TRBV5-4
cdr3_nt: TGTGCCAGCAGCTTACAGAATTCACCCCTCCACTTT
cdr3_aa: CASSLQNSPLHF

j_call: TRBJ2-1
clone_size: NA
d_call: NA
v_call: TRBV28
cdr3_nt: TGTACAAGCCGACGGAGCTCCTACAATGAGCAGTTCTTC
cdr3_aa: CTSRRSSYNEQFF

j_call: TRBJ1-2
clone_size: NA
d_call: NA
v_call: TRBV2
cdr3_nt: TGTGCCAGCAGTGAAAGGGGTGGCTACACCTTC
cdr3_aa: CASSERGGYTF

j_call: TRBJ2-2
clone_size: NA
d_call: NA
v_call: TRBV7-6
cdr3_nt: TGTGCCAGCAGCTTAGGCAGATACACCGGGGAGCTGTTTTTT
cdr3_aa: CASSLGRYTGELFF

j_call: TRBJ1-4
clone_size: NA
d_call: NA
v_call: TRBV3-1/TRBV3-2
cdr3_nt: TGTGCCAGCAGCCAAGCGGGGAAGGAAGAAAAACTGTTTTTT
cdr3_aa: CASSQAGKEEKLFF